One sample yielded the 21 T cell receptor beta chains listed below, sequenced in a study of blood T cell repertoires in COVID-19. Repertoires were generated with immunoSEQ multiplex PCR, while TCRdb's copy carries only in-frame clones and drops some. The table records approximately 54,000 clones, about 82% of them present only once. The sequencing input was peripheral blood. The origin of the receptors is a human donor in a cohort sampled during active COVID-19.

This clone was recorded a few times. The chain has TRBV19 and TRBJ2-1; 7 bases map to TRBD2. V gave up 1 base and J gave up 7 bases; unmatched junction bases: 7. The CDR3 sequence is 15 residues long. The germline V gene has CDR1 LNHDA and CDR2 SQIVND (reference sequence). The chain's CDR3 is CASSIGGTMLNEQFF. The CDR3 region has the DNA TGTGCCAGTAGTATAGGCGGGACTATGTTGAATGAGCAGTTCTTC.

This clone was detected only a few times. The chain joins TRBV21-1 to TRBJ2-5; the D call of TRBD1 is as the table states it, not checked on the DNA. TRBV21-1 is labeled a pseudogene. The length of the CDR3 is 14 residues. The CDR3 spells CARYDIGSSETQYF. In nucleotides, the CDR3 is TGTGCCAGGTATGACATTGGGTCTTCGGAGACCCAGTACTTC.

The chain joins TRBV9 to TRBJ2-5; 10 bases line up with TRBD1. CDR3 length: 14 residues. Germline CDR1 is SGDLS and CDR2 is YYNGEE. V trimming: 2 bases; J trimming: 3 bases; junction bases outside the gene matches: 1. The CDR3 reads CASSVTGGEETQYF. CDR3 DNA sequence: TGTGCCAGCAGCGTGACAGGGGGCGAAGAGACCCAGTACTTC.

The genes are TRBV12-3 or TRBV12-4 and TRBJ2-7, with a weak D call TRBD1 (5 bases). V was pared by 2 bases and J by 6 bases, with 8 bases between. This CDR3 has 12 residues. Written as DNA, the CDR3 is TGTGCCAGCAGTTTATCAGGGCTCGAGCAGTACTTC. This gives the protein CASSLSGLEQYF.

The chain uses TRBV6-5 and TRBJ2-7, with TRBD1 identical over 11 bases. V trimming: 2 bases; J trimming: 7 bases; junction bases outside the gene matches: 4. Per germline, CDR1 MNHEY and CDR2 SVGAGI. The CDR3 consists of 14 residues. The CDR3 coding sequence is TGTGCCAGCAGTTACGGCGGGACAGGGGGGGAGCAGTACTTC. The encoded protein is CASSYGGTGGEQYF.

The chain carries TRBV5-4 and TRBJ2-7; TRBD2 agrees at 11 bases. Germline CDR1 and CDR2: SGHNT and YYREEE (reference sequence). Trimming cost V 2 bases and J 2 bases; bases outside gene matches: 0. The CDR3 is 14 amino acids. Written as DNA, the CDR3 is TGTGCCAGCAGCTTTAGCGGGGGGGCCTACGAGCAGTACTTC. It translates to CASSFSGGAYEQYF.

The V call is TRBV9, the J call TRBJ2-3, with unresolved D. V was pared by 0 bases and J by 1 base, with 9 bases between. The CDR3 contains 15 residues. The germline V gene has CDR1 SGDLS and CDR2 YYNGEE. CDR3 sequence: CASSVAVIRTDTQYF. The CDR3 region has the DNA TGTGCCAGCAGCGTAGCGGTAATTCGCACAGATACGCAGTATTTT.

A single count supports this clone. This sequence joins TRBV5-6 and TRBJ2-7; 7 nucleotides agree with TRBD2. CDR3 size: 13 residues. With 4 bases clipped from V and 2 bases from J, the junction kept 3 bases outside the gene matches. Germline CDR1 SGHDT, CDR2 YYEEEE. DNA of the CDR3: TGTGCCAGCAGCCCGGGGGGTACCTACGAGCAGTACTTC. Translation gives CASSPGGTYEQYF.

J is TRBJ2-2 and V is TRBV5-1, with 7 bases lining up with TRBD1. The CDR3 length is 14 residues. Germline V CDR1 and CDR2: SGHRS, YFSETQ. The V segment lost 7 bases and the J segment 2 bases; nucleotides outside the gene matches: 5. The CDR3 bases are TGCGCCAGCGAACAGGGGAGAAACACCGGGGAGCTGTTTTTT. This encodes CASEQGRNTGELFF.

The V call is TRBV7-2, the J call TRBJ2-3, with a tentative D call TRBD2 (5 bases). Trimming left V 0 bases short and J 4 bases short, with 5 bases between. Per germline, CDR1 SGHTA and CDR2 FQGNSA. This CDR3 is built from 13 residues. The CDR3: CASSLAGADTQYF. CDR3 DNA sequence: TGTGCCAGCAGCTTAGCCGGGGCAGATACGCAGTATTTT.

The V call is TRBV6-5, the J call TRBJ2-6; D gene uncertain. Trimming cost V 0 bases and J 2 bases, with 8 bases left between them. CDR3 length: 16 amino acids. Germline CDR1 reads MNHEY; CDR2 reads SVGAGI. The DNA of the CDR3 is TGTGCCAGCAGTTACTCGCTCAGGACTGGGGCCAACGTCCTGACTTTC. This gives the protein CASSYSLRTGANVLTF.

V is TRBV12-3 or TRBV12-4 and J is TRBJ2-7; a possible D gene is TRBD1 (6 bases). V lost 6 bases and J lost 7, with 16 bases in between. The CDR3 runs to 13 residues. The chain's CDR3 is CASRRTETWEQYF. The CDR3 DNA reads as TGTGCCAGCAGGAGGACAGAAACGTGGGAGCAGTACTTC.

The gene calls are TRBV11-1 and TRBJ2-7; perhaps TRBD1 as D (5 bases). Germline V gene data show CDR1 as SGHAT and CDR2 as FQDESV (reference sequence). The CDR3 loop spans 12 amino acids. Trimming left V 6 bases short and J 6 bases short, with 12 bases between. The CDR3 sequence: CASRSNQGEQYF. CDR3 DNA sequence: TGTGCCAGCAGATCTAACCAGGGCGAGCAGTACTTC.

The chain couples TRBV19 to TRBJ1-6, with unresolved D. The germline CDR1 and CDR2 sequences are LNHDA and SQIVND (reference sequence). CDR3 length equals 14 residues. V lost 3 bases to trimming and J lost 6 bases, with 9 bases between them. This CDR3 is CASSIGSLNSPLHF. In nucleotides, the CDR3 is TGTGCCAGTAGTATCGGGTCACTTAATTCACCCCTCCACTTT.

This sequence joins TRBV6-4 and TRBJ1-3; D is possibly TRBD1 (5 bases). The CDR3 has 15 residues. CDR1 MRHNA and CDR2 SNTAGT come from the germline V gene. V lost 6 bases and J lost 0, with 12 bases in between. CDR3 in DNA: TGTGCCAGCAGGGAACAGGCTAGCTCTGGAAACACCATATATTTT. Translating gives CASREQASSGNTIYF.

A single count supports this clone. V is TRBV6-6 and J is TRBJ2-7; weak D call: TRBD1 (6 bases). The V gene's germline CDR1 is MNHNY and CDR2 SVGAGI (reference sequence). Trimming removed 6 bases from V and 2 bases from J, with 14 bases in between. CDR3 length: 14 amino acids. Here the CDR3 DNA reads TGTGCCAGCAGCCCCGATACAGGGACCTACGAGCAGTACTTC. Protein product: CASSPDTGTYEQYF.

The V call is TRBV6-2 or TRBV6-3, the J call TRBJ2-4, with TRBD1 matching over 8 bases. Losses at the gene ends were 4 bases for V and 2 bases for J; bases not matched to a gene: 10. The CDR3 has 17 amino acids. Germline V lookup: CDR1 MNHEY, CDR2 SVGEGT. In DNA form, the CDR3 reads TGTGCCAGCAGTTCGGTCCGAGGACAGGGATCCAAAAACATTCAGTACTTC. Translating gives CASSSVRGQGSKNIQYF.

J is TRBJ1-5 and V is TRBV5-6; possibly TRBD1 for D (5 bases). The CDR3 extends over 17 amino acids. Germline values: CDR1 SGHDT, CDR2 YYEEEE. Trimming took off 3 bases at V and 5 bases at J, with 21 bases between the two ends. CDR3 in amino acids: CASSSSPDGGFYQPQHF. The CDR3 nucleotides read TGTGCCAGCAGCTCCTCCCCCGACGGGGGTTTTTATCAGCCCCAGCATTTT.

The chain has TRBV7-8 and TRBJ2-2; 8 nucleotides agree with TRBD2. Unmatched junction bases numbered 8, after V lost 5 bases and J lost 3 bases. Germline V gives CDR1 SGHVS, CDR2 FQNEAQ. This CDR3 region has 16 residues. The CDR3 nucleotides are TGTGCCAGCAGCCTCCGACTAGCGAGCTACACCGGGGAGCTGTTTTTT. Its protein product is CASSLRLASYTGELFF.

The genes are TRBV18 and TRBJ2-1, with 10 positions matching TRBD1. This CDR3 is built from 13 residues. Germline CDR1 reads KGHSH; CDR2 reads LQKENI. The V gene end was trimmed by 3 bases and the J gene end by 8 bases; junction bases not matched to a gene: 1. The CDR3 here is CASSPGTGDEQFF. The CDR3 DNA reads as TGTGCCAGCTCACCCGGGACAGGGGATGAGCAGTTCTTC. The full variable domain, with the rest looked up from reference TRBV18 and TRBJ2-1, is NAGVMQNPRHLVRRRGQEARLRCSPMKGHSHVYWYRQLPEEGLKFMVYLQKENIIDESGMPKERFSAEFPKEGPSILRIQQVVRGDSAAYFCASSPGTGDEQFFGPGTRLTVL.

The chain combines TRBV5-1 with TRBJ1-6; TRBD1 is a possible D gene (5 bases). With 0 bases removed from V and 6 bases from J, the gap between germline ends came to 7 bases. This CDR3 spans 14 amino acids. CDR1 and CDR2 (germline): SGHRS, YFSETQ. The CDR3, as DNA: TGCGCCAGCAGCTTGGGACAGAGTAATTCACCCCTCCACTTT. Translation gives CASSLGQSNSPLHF.